This T cell receptor (beta chain) was obtained from a study of blood T cell repertoires in COVID-19. The CDR3 length is 14 residues. CDR1 and CDR2 from the germline V gene are SGHRS and YFSETQ. The V and J ends lost 3 bases and 2 bases respectively, with 10 bases between them. In the original analysis: Cell counts per sample came from amplifying reference gene primers. Using immunoSEQ multiplex PCR, the repertoire was profiled, and TCRdb retains in-frame clones only, with some absent. V and J calls and clone size are copied from that table; D and trimming were computed from the DNA. The sample lists fewer than 350,000 clones; about nine tenths were seen once.

The chain couples TRBV5-1 to TRBJ2-3; D might be TRBD1 (5 bases). The sample taken for sequencing was PBMCs or T cells enriched from blood (not recorded which). The receptor's source is a woman aged 40-49 years who had recovered from COVID-19. The CDR3 spells CASSSRQYTDTQYF. In nucleotides, the CDR3 is TGCGCCAGCAGCTCTCGACAGTACACAGATACGCAGTATTTT.